This T cell receptor beta chain was sequenced during a study of blood T cell repertoires in COVID-19. Generated by immunoSEQ multiplex PCR, the TCRdb table keeps only in-frame clones and is missing some. This table holds approximately 92,000 clones, roughly 89% found once. The sequence was collected from a man in his sixties or seventies with active or convalescent COVID-19. Sample: peripheral blood.

CDR3 in amino acids: CASSFSEGTYGYTF. The CDR3, as DNA: TGCGCCAGCAGCTTCTCGGAGGGTACCTATGGCTACACCTTC. The gene calls are TRBV5-1 and TRBJ1-2; D is uncertain. There are 14 residues in the CDR3. The germline V and J ends were trimmed by 2 bases and 4 bases, with 12 bases remaining between them. Germline V gene sequence: CDR1 SGHRS, CDR2 YFSETQ.